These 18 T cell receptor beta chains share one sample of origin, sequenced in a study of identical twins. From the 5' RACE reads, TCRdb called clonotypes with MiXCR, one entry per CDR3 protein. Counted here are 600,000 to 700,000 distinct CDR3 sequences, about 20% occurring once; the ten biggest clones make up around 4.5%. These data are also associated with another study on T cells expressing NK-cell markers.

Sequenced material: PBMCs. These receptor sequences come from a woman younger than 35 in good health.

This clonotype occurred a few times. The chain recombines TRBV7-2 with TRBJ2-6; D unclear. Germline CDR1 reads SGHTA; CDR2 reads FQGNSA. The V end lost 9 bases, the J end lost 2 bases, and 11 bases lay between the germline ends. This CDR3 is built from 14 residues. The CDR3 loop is CARSMYPGANVLTF. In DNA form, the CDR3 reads TGTGCCAGAAGTATGTACCCTGGGGCCAACGTCCTGACTTTC.

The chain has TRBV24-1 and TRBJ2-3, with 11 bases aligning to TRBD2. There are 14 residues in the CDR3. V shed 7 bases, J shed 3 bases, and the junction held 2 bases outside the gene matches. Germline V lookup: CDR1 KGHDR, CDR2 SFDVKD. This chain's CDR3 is CATSSSGGTDTQYF. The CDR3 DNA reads TGTGCCACCAGCTCTAGCGGGGGGACAGATACGCAGTATTTT.

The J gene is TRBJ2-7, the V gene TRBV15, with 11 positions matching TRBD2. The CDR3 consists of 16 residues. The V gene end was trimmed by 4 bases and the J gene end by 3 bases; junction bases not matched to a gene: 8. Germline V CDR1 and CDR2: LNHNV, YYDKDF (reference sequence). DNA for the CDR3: TGTGCCACCAGCACAGACCGACTAGCGGGGCGCTACGAGCAGTACTTC. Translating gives CATSTDRLAGRYEQYF.

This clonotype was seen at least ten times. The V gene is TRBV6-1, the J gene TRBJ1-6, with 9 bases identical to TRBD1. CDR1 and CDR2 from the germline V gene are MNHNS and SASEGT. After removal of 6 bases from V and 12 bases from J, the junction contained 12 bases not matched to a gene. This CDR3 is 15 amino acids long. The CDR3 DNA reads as TGTGCCAGCAGGGAGACCGGGACAGGGCATTTACCCCTCCACTTT. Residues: CASRETGTGHLPLHF.

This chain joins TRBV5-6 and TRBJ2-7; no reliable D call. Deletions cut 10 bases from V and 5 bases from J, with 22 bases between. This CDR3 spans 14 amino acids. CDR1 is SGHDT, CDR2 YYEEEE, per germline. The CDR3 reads CAATKSNREDEQYF. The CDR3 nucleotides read TGTGCCGCAACGAAATCCAATCGAGAGGACGAGCAGTACTTC. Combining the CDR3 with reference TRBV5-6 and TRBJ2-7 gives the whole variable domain DAGVTQSPTHLIKTRGQQVTLRCSPKSGHDTVSWYQQALGQGPQFIFQYYEEEERQRGNFPDRFSGHQFPNYSSELNVNALLLGDSALYLCAATKSNREDEQYFGPGTRLTVT.

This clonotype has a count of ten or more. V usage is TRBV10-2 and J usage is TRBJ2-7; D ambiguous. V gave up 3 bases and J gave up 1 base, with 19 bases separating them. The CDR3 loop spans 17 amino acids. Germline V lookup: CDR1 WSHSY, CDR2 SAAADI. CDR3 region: CASSDPMGYYRSYEQYF. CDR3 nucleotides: TGCGCCAGCAGTGATCCTATGGGCTACTATCGGTCCTACGAGCAGTACTTC.

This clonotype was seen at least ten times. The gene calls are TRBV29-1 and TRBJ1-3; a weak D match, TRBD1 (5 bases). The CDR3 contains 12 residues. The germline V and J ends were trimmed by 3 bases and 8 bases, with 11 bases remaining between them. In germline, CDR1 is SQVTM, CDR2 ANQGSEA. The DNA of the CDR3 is TGCAGCGTTGACGACAGTTTGGACACCATATATTTT. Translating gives CSVDDSLDTIYF.

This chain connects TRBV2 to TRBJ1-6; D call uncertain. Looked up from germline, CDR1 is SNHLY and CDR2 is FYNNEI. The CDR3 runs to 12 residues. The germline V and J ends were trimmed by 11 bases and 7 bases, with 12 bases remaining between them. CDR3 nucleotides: TGTGCCGGTCATGCGGGGAATTCACCCCTCCACTTT. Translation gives CAGHAGNSPLHF.

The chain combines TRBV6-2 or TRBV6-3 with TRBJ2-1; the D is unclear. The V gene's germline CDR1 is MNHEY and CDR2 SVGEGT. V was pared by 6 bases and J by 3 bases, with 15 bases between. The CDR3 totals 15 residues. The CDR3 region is CASSPTLVGYNEQFF. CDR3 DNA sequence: TGTGCCAGCAGCCCCACCCTCGTTGGCTACAATGAGCAGTTCTTC.

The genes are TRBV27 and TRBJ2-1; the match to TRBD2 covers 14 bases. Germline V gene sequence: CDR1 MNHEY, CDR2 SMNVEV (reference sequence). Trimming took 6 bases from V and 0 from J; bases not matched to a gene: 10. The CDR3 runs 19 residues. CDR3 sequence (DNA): TGTGCCAGCAGCATAACGGGACTAGCGGGGGCGAGCTCCTACAATGAGCAGTTCTTC. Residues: CASSITGLAGASSYNEQFF.

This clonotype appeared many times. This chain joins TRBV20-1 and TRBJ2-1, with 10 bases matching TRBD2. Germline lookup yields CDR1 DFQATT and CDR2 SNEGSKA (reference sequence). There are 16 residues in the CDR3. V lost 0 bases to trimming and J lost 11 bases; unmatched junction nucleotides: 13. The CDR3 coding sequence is TGCAGTGCTAGAGATGTGCTAGCGGGGGCCTGGGTGAAGCAGTTCTTC. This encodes CSARDVLAGAWVKQFF.

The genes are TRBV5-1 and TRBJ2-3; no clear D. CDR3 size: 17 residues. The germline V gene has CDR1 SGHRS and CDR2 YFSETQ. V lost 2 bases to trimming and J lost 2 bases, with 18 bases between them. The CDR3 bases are TGCGCCAGCAGCTTCGGCACCTCAATCTCAGTCACAGATACGCAGTATTTT. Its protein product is CASSFGTSISVTDTQYF.

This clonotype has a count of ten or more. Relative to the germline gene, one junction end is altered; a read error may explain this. The CDR3 is CASMMNTEAFF. CDR3 sequence (DNA): TGTGCCAGCATGATGAATACTGAAGCTTTCTTT. The chain carries TRBV12-3 or TRBV12-4 and TRBJ1-1; no definite D call. The CDR3 is 11 amino acids.

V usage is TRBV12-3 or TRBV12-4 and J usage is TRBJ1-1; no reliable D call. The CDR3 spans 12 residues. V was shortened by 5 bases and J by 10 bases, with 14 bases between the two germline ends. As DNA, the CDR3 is TGTGCCAGCAGTCCCGCCGGCTCGCCAGCTTTCTTT. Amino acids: CASSPAGSPAFF.

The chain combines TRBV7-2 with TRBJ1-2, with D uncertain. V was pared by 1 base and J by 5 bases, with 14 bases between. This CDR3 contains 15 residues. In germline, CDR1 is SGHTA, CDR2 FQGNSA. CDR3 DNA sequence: TGTGCCAGCAGCTTAGGTGTAATGAGGGTATATGGCTACACCTTC. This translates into CASSLGVMRVYGYTF. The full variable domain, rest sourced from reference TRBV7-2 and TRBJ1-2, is GAGVSQSPSNKVTEKGKDVELRCDPISGHTALYWYRQSLGQGLEFLIYFQGNSAPDKSGLPSDRFSAERTGGSVSTLTIQRTQQEDSAVYLCASSLGVMRVYGYTFGSGTRLTVV.

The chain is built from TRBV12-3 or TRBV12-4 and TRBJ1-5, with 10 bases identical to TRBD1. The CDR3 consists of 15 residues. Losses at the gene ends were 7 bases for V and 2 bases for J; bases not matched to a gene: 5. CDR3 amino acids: CASTPDRGGNQPQHF. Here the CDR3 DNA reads TGTGCCAGCACCCCGGACAGGGGGGGCAATCAGCCCCAGCATTTT.

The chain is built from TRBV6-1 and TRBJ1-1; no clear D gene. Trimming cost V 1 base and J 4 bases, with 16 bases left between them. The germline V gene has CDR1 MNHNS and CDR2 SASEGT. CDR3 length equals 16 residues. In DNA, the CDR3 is TGTGCCAGCAGTGAAGACGGACGAACCCGTGTCACTGAAGCTTTCTTT. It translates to CASSEDGRTRVTEAFF.

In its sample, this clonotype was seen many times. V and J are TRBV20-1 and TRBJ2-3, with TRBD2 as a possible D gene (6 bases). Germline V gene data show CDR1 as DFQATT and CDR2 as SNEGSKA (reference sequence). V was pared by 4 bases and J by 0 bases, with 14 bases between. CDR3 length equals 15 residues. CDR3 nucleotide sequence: TGCAGTGCTACTCCCGGGACTCTCAGCACAGATACGCAGTATTTT. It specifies CSATPGTLSTDTQYF.